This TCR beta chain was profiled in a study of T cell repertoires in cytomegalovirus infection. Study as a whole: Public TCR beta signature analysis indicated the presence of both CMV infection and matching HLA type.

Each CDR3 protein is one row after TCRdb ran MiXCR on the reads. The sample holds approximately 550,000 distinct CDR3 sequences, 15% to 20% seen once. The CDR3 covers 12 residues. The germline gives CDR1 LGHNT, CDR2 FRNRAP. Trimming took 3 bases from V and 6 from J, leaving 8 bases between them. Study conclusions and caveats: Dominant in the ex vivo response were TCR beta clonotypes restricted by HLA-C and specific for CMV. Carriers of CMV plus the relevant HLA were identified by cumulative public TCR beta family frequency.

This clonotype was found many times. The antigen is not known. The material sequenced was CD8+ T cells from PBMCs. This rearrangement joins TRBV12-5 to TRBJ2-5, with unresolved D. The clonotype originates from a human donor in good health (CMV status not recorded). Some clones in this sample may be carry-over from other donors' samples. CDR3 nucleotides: TGTGCTAGTGGTTTTGGGCCCCAGACCCAGTACTTC. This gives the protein CASGFGPQTQYF.